The 2 T cell receptor beta chains below all came from one sample that was sequenced in a study of blood T cell repertoires in COVID-19 (dated by TCRdb to about 2020). Library prep was done by the immunoSEQ multiplex PCR assay. TCRdb re-hosts the immuneACCESS table, in-frame sequences only. Its copies lack some clones; in the studies checked, an unresolved V gene accounts for under half of them, and the cause for the rest is not known. In all, the sample holds over 300,000 clones, and roughly 90% of those were seen once. The ten largest clones capture around 0.95% of the sample. Source material: PBMCs or T cells enriched from blood (not recorded which). Receptor source: a woman aged 30 to 39 with acute COVID-19.

This clone showed up just a few times. The chain joins TRBV7-2 to TRBJ1-1; 9 bases fit TRBD1. This CDR3 comprises 15 residues. Unmatched junction bases numbered 11, after V lost 7 bases and J lost 5 bases. Germline-derived CDR1 and CDR2 are SGHTA and FQGNSA. Here the CDR3 reads CASITGQGRWTEAFF. The CDR3 DNA reads TGTGCCAGCATCACGGGACAGGGAAGATGGACTGAAGCTTTCTTT. Full variable domain (rest looked up from reference TRBV7-2 and TRBJ1-1): GAGVSQSPSNKVTEKGKDVELRCDPISGHTALYWYRQSLGQGLEFLIYFQGNSAPDKSGLPSDRFSAERTGGSVSTLTIQRTQQEDSAVYLCASITGQGRWTEAFFGQGTRLTVV.

This clone was counted a single time. The chain is built from TRBV19 and TRBJ1-2, with 8 bases aligning to TRBD1. This CDR3 is built from 14 residues. The V gene end was trimmed by 6 bases and the J gene end by 8 bases; junction bases not matched to a gene: 11. Germline CDR1 is LNHDA and CDR2 is SQIVND (reference sequence). The CDR3 DNA is TGTGCCAGTAGCCGCGACAGGGGCAATGGCGGCTACACCTTC. Protein product: CASSRDRGNGGYTF.